Detailed here is one T cell receptor (beta chain). The protocol was immunoSEQ multiplex PCR, while the TCRdb copy is restricted to in-frame clones and leaves out a portion. Here the sample spans 150,000 to 200,000 clones, around 82% being singletons. This CDR3 contains 14 residues. Germline CDR1 and CDR2: SGHRS and YFSETQ. J gave up 6 bases and V 4 bases, and 6 bases lay outside the gene matches. This sample is part of a study of blood T cell repertoires in COVID-19. The sequencing sample was made of PBMCs or T cells enriched from blood (not recorded which). The chain links TRBV5-1 to TRBJ1-2; TRBD1 aligns across 10 bases. This clonotype was sampled from a woman between 50 and 59 years old with acute COVID-19. CDR3: CASSPGQGTDGYTF. DNA for the CDR3: TGCGCCAGCAGCCCGGGACAGGGGACGGATGGCTACACCTTC.